These T cell receptor beta chains were read from a single sample in a study of blood T cell repertoires in COVID-19. Clones were read by immunoSEQ multiplex PCR, and TCRdb kept only the in-frame ones, dropping some. The sample lists hundreds of thousands of clones, 70% to 90% occurring once. Specimen: peripheral blood. The receptors shown here come from a woman between 18 and 29 years old with acute or convalescent COVID-19. The CDR3 runs from the conserved cysteine through the conserved F or W. A row's size may be missing; if present it is once, few, many or a size class.

size,V,CDR3
NA,TRBV2,CASSGGTDWRTEAFF
NA,TRBV28,CASSSLRGGLGNQPQHF
NA,TRBV27,CASSYRDRGPTEAFF
NA,TRBV27,CASSSDRGRWYGYTF
NA,TRBV12-5,CASGFEDYGYTF
NA,TRBV7-3,CASSSLTSGGPKEQFF
NA,TRBV9,CASSGLEGGLYNSPLHF
NA,TRBV28,CASSGGTSGTYRETQYF
NA,TRBV3-1/TRBV3-2,CASSPEGLTEAFF
NA,TRBV6-5,CATQGHLNEQYF
once,TRBV5-8,CASTKTGTYEQYF
NA,TRBV30,CAWSRGREQYF
NA,TRBV2,CASSYVRVDTQYF
NA,TRBV18,CASSIQWGSGTEAFF
NA,TRBV7-2,CASSLLVAGGRQFF
NA,TRBV6-1,CASRENTVGGNYGYTF
NA,TRBV18,CASSQRPRTPNSPLHF
NA,TRBV18,CASSPIRGGYNEQFF
NA,TRBV18,CASSPSDPGGNTEAFF
NA,TRBV29-1,CSVRRGVGGYTF
NA,TRBV23-1,CASSQGANTDTQYF
once,TRBV7-2,CASSLWANSPLHF
once,TRBV5-6,CASSPGTPNTEAFF
NA,TRBV6-2/TRBV6-3,CASSYSWDNTDTQYF
once,TRBV4-2,CASSQVSNSYEQYF
once,TRBV19,CASSSDRAAGYTF
NA,TRBV7-9,CASSRGFEQYF
NA,TRBV18,CASSPNGIRPQHF
few,TRBV6-1,CASSEAPGGGSAFEAFF
NA,TRBV28,CASSLRGLSYGYTF
NA,TRBV6-6,CASSYLRDTEAFF
once,TRBV3-1/TRBV3-2,CASRDRGSLEKLFF